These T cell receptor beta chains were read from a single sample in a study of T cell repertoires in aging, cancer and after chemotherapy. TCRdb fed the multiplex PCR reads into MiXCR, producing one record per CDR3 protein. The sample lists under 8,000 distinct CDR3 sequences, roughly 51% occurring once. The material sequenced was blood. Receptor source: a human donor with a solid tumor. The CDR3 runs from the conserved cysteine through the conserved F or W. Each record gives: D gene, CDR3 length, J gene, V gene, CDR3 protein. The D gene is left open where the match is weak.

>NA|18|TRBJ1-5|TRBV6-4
CASSAELAGGHSNQPQHF
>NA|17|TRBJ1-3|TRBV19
CASNPKLGLRTGNTIYF
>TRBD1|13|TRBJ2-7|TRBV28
CASSIGGPYEQYF
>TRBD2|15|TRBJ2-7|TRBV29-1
CSVESGGSMGYEQYF
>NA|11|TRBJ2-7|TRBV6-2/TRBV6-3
CASSRGWEQYF
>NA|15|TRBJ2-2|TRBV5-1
CASSPGPPSTGELFF
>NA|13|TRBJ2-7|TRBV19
CASSTGRQDRQYF
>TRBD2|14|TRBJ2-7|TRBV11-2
CASSLSRTSGSKYF
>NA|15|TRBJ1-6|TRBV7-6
CASSPDRIPNSPLHF
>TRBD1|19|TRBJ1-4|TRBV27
CASSLYPGFRQGVGEKLFF
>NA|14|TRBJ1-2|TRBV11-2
CASSYSGAGDGYTF
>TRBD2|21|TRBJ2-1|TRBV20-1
CSAREVAASGTRVSSYNVQFF
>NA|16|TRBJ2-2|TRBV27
CASSSHLASNTGELFF
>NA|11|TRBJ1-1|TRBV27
CASSSDTEAFF
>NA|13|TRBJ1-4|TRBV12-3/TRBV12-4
CASSRDPYGKLFF
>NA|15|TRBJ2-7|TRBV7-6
CASSLEARQDDEQYF
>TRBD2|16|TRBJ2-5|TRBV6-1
CASSEAKSGRGETQYF
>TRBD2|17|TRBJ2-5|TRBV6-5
CASSRPGTSGPQETQYF
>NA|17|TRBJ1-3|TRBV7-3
CASSSDNRAGRGNTIYF
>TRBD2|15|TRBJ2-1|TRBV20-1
CSARGLAGGLNEQFF
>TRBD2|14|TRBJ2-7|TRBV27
CASSLSTSAYEQYF
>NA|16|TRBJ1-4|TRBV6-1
CASSTNRVATNEKLFF
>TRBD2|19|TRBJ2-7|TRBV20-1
CSAPPRTSGSLVPPYEQYF
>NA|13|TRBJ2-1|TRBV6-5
CASEAGPGNEQFF
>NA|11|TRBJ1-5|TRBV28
CASNSNQPQHF
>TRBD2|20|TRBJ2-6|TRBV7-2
CASSLIILLAGVSGANVLTF
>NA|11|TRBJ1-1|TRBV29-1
CSVDRGSEAFF
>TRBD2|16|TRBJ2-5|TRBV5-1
CASSRLAGGLGETQYF
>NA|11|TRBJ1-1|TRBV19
CASSIAGDAFF
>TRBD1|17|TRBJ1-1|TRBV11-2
CASSSHRGLLVNTEAFF
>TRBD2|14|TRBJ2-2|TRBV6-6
CATSSGSFTGELFF
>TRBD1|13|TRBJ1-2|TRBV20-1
CSARGGQGKGYTF
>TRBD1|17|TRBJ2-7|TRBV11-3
CASSLGTGQAASYEQYF
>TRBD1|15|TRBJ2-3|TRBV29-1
CSVGQAGQGLDTQYF
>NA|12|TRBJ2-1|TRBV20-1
CSARGQDHEQFF
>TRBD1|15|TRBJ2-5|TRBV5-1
CASSRDRRGGETQYF
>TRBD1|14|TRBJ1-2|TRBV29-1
CSVDGLQGQLGYTF
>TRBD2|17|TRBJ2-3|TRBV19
CASSKGTTSGSGVTQYF
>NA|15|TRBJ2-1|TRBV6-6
CASGPPRVSYNEQFF
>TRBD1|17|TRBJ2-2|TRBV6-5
CASSLATGGIGTGELFF
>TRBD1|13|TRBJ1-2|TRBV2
CASSDGTDYGYTF
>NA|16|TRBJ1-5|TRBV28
CASSRAGVGSNQPQHF
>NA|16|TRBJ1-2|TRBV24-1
CATSDPRRVRNYGYTF
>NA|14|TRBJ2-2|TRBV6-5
CASSTGLNTGELFF
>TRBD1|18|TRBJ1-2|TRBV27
CASSDGGRGRVANYGYTF
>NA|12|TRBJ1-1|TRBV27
CASSLAEDEAFF
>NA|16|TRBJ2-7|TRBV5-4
CASSFSKRQNSYEQYF
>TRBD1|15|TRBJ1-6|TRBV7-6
CASSLEPGGDSPLHF
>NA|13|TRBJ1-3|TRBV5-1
CASSLDGTNTIYF